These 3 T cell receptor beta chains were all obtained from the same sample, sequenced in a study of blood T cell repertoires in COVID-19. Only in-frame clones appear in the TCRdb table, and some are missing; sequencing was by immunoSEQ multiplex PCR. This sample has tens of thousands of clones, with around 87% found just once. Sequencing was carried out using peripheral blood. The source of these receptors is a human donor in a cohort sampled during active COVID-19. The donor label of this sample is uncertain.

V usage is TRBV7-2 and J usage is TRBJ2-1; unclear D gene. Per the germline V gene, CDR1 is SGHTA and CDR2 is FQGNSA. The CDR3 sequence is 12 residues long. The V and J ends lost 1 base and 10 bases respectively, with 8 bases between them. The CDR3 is CASSLVEQEQFF. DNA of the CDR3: TGTGCCAGCAGCTTAGTCGAACAAGAGCAGTTCTTC.

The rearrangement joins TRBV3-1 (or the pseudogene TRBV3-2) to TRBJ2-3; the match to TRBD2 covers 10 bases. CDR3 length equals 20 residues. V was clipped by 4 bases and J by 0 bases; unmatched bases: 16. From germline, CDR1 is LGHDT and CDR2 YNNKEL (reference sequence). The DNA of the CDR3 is TGTGCCAGCAGCCGATTAAAACTTCTAGCGGGGGCCTCAAGCACAGATACGCAGTATTTT. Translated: CASSRLKLLAGASSTDTQYF.

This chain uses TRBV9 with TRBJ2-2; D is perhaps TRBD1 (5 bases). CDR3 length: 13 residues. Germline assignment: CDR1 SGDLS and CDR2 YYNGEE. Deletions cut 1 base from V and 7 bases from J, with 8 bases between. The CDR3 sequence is CASSVQGDGELFF. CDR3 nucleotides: TGTGCCAGCAGCGTACAGGGTGACGGGGAGCTGTTTTTT.